The clone carrying this T cell receptor (beta chain) came up a few times. As yet, its antigen is unknown. Carried by the TCR beta cDNA libraries were unique molecular identifiers. A single record per CDR3 protein comes from TCRdb applying MiXCR to the PCR reads. Among over 700,000 distinct CDR3 sequences, just under 30% were seen once, and the ten largest hold roughly 0.53%. These data come from a study of post-analysis software for immune sequencing data. Study-level points and caveats: In patients, five TRBV segments were more frequent than in controls, with TRBV5-6, TRBV5-1 and TRBV20-1 among them.

Germline V gives CDR1 SQVTM, CDR2 ANQGSEA. V was shortened by 2 bases and J by 7 bases, with 12 bases between the two germline ends. The CDR3 is made up of 13 amino acids. The chain uses TRBV29-1 and TRBJ1-5; D is undetermined. Sequencing was carried out using blood. This sequence originates from a girl aged 5-17 years with multiple sclerosis. CDR3 bases: TGCAGCGTTGAATATAAAACGGGGCAGCCCCAGCATTTT. Protein product: CSVEYKTGQPQHF.